This T cell receptor (beta chain) was recorded in a study of blood T cell repertoires in COVID-19. Only one count was recorded for this clone. The V end lost 6 bases, the J end lost 5 bases, and 10 bases lay between the germline ends. The CDR3 loop spans 12 amino acids. Germline CDR1 and CDR2: MNHEY and SVGAGI. The repertoire was sequenced with immunoSEQ multiplex PCR; TCRdb's copy has only in-frame clones and lacks some. The sample comprises just over 95,000 clones, just under 90% of which are singletons, and over 15% rests with the top ten. The rearrangement joins TRBV6-5 to TRBJ2-5; TRBD1 is a possible D gene (5 bases). The specimen was peripheral blood. This clonotype was obtained from a human donor in a cohort sampled during active COVID-19. The CDR3 nucleotides read TGTGCCAGCAGAACCCAGGGTGAGACCCAGTACTTC. Protein sequence: CASRTQGETQYF.